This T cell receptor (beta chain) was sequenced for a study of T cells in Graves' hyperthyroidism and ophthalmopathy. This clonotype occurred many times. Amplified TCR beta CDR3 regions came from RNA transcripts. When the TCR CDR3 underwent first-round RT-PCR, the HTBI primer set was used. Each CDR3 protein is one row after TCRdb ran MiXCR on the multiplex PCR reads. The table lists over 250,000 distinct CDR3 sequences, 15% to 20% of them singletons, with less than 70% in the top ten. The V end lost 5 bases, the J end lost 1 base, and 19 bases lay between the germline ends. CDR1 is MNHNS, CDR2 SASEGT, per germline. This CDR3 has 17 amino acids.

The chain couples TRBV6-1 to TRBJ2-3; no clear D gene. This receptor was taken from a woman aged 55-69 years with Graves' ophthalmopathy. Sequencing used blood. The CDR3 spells CASSFPPGLGGTDTQYF. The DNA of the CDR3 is TGTGCCAGCAGTTTCCCCCCCGGGTTAGGTGGCACAGATACGCAGTATTTT.